The rows below give T cell receptor beta chains drawn from one sample of a study of T-cell memory formation after mild COVID-19. TCRdb reprocessed the 5' RACE reads via MiXCR and lists one record per CDR3 protein. The table records some 450,000 distinct CDR3 sequences, around 20% of them present only once. The sequenced material came from PBMCs or a T cell subset sorted from them (not recorded which). The receptor source for this set is an adult woman who had mild COVID-19 (a few samples of this study predate the infection). Cell type and time point are not known. CDR3s include the opening cysteine and the closing phenylalanine or tryptophan. The order of the fields is CDR3 protein, CDR3 DNA, D gene, CDR3 length, clone size, J gene, V gene. D genes are given only for firm matches. Where a row states a size, it is once, few, many or the class of an expanded clone; other rows omit it.

CDR3aa: CATSIRDRGLIQETQYF
CDR3nt: TGTGCCACCAGCATTCGGGACAGGGGCTTGATCCAAGAGACCCAGTACTTC
d_gene: TRBD1
len: 17
abundance: NA
j_gene: TRBJ2-5
v_gene: TRBV15

CDR3aa: CASSQDGADTQYF
CDR3nt: TGCGCCAGCAGCCAAGATGGGGCAGATACGCAGTATTTT
d_gene: NA
len: 13
abundance: few
j_gene: TRBJ2-3
v_gene: TRBV4-1

CDR3aa: CASSWGTGKAFF
CDR3nt: TGTGCCAGCAGCTGGGGGACAGGGAAAGCTTTCTTT
d_gene: TRBD1
len: 12
abundance: few
j_gene: TRBJ1-1
v_gene: TRBV7-9

CDR3aa: CASSPGLGAGGPKYTEAFF
CDR3nt: TGTGCCAGCAGCCCAGGACTGGGGGCCGGGGGTCCGAAGTACACTGAAGCTTTCTTT
d_gene: NA
len: 19
abundance: NA
j_gene: TRBJ1-1
v_gene: TRBV7-9

CDR3aa: CASSLTFGAMYNEQFF
CDR3nt: TGTGCCAGCAGCTTAACGTTCGGGGCTATGTACAATGAGCAGTTCTTC
d_gene: NA
len: 16
abundance: NA
j_gene: TRBJ2-1
v_gene: TRBV7-3

CDR3aa: CSVGRGLNTEAFF
CDR3nt: TGCAGCGTAGGGCGGGGGTTGAACACTGAAGCTTTCTTT
d_gene: NA
len: 13
abundance: NA
j_gene: TRBJ1-1
v_gene: TRBV29-1

CDR3aa: CASHALGYTEAFF
CDR3nt: TGTGCCAGCCACGCATTGGGGTACACTGAAGCTTTCTTT
d_gene: NA
len: 13
abundance: few
j_gene: TRBJ1-1
v_gene: TRBV7-9

CDR3aa: CASSRVWTGGNEQFF
CDR3nt: TGCGCCAGCTCAAGAGTGTGGACAGGGGGCAATGAGCAGTTCTTC
d_gene: TRBD1
len: 15
abundance: NA
j_gene: TRBJ2-1
v_gene: TRBV4-1

CDR3aa: CASSEQDNSPLHF
CDR3nt: TGTGCCAGCAGTGAACAGGACAATTCACCCCTCCACTTT
d_gene: NA
len: 13
abundance: few
j_gene: TRBJ1-6
v_gene: TRBV6-4

CDR3aa: CASSPLQAADGNTIYF
CDR3nt: TGTGCCAGCTCACCTCTACAGGCCGCGGACGGAAACACCATATATTTT
d_gene: NA
len: 16
abundance: NA
j_gene: TRBJ1-3
v_gene: TRBV18

CDR3aa: CASSPAVPDRGRDTQYF
CDR3nt: TGTGCCAGCAGCCCCGCGGTCCCGGACAGGGGGAGAGATACGCAGTATTTT
d_gene: TRBD1
len: 17
abundance: few
j_gene: TRBJ2-3
v_gene: TRBV7-9

CDR3aa: CAISERDSMNTEAFF
CDR3nt: TGTGCCATCAGTGAAAGGGACAGCATGAACACTGAAGCTTTCTTT
d_gene: TRBD1
len: 15
abundance: few
j_gene: TRBJ1-1
v_gene: TRBV10-3

CDR3aa: CSASRTNTEAFF
CDR3nt: TGCAGTGCTAGTCGGACCAACACTGAAGCTTTCTTT
d_gene: NA
len: 12
abundance: NA
j_gene: TRBJ1-1
v_gene: TRBV20-1

CDR3aa: CASSLEGPPGSPLHF
CDR3nt: TGCGCCAGCAGCTTGGAGGGACCGCCGGGTTCACCCCTCCACTTT
d_gene: NA
len: 15
abundance: few
j_gene: TRBJ1-6
v_gene: TRBV5-1

CDR3aa: CASSPKARSLDYEQYF
CDR3nt: TGTGCCAGCAGCCCCAAGGCCCGGAGTCTGGACTACGAGCAGTACTTC
d_gene: NA
len: 16
abundance: few
j_gene: TRBJ2-7
v_gene: TRBV9

CDR3aa: CAWSVGYSTNTGELFF
CDR3nt: TGTGCCTGGAGTGTAGGCTACAGTACGAACACCGGGGAGCTGTTTTTT
d_gene: NA
len: 16
abundance: few
j_gene: TRBJ2-2
v_gene: TRBV30

CDR3aa: CASSLRGGTGEKLFF
CDR3nt: TGTGCCAGCAGCCTACGGGGGGGTACTGGTGAAAAACTGTTTTTT
d_gene: NA
len: 15
abundance: few
j_gene: TRBJ1-4
v_gene: TRBV7-9

CDR3aa: CASSIRTAATNEKLFF
CDR3nt: TGCGCCAGCAGCATAAGGACAGCCGCAACTAATGAAAAACTGTTTTTT
d_gene: NA
len: 16
abundance: few
j_gene: TRBJ1-4
v_gene: TRBV5-1

CDR3aa: CATSDPGLYNEQFF
CDR3nt: TGTGCCACCAGTGATCCGGGACTTTACAATGAGCAGTTCTTC
d_gene: NA
len: 14
abundance: NA
j_gene: TRBJ2-1
v_gene: TRBV24-1

CDR3aa: CASSQAYTGTAKAQYF
CDR3nt: TGCGCCAGCAGCCAAGCTTACACCGGGACCGCAAAGGCTCAGTACTTC
d_gene: NA
len: 16
abundance: NA
j_gene: TRBJ2-4
v_gene: TRBV4-1

CDR3aa: CSVEEWRQETQYF
CDR3nt: TGCAGCGTTGAAGAATGGCGGCAAGAGACCCAGTACTTC
d_gene: NA
len: 13
abundance: many
j_gene: TRBJ2-5
v_gene: TRBV29-1

CDR3aa: CASSYAGLEQYF
CDR3nt: TGTGCCAGCAGTTACGCGGGACTCGAGCAGTACTTC
d_gene: NA
len: 12
abundance: once
j_gene: TRBJ2-7
v_gene: TRBV28

CDR3aa: CASSLGQGPTGELFF
CDR3nt: TGCGCCAGCAGCTTAGGACAGGGGCCCACCGGGGAGCTGTTTTTT
d_gene: TRBD1
len: 15
abundance: NA
j_gene: TRBJ2-2
v_gene: TRBV5-1

CDR3aa: CASSSGQGRQPQHF
CDR3nt: TGTGCCAGCAGCTCCGGACAGGGTAGGCAGCCCCAGCATTTT
d_gene: TRBD1
len: 14
abundance: few
j_gene: TRBJ1-5
v_gene: TRBV7-6

CDR3aa: CASSLTSDRGYEQYF
CDR3nt: TGCGCCAGCAGCTTGACCTCTGACAGGGGCTACGAGCAGTACTTC
d_gene: TRBD1
len: 15
abundance: NA
j_gene: TRBJ2-7
v_gene: TRBV5-1

CDR3aa: CASSLRLAAYNEQFF
CDR3nt: TGTGCCAGCAGCTTACGACTAGCGGCCTACAATGAGCAGTTCTTC
d_gene: TRBD2
len: 15
abundance: few
j_gene: TRBJ2-1
v_gene: TRBV7-8

CDR3aa: CASSLMQGATDTQYF
CDR3nt: TGTGCCAGCAGCTTAATGCAGGGGGCCACAGATACGCAGTATTTT
d_gene: TRBD1
len: 15
abundance: NA
j_gene: TRBJ2-3
v_gene: TRBV7-3

CDR3aa: CASSLAFTSDTYEQYF
CDR3nt: TGTGCCAGCAGTTTAGCGTTCACTAGCGATACCTACGAGCAGTACTTC
d_gene: TRBD2
len: 16
abundance: NA
j_gene: TRBJ2-7
v_gene: TRBV12-3/TRBV12-4

CDR3aa: CASSLSTGSVLTEAFF
CDR3nt: TGTGCCAGCAGTTTATCGACAGGGTCGGTACTCACTGAAGCTTTCTTT
d_gene: TRBD1
len: 16
abundance: few
j_gene: TRBJ1-1
v_gene: TRBV27

CDR3aa: CASRETGTGEAFF
CDR3nt: TGTGCCAGCAGGGAAACCGGGACAGGGGAAGCTTTCTTT
d_gene: TRBD1
len: 13
abundance: few
j_gene: TRBJ1-1
v_gene: TRBV25-1

CDR3aa: CARSLLEFGGGPYNEQFF
CDR3nt: TGTGCCAGAAGCTTGTTGGAGTTCGGGGGGGGGCCATACAATGAGCAGTTCTTC
d_gene: TRBD2
len: 18
abundance: once
j_gene: TRBJ2-1
v_gene: TRBV5-3

CDR3aa: CAISGDWGTPSGANVLTF
CDR3nt: TGTGCCATCAGTGGCGATTGGGGTACTCCCTCTGGGGCCAACGTCCTGACTTTC
d_gene: NA
len: 18
abundance: NA
j_gene: TRBJ2-6
v_gene: TRBV10-3

CDR3aa: CASSLKRGAALWF
CDR3nt: TGTGCCAGCAGTTTAAAACGGGGGGCGGCTCTTTGGTTC
d_gene: NA
len: 13
abundance: NA
j_gene: TRBJ2-7
v_gene: TRBV27

CDR3aa: CATTSSTGGRAEAFF
CDR3nt: TGTGCCACCACATCATCGACAGGGGGCCGGGCTGAAGCTTTCTTT
d_gene: TRBD1
len: 15
abundance: NA
j_gene: TRBJ1-1
v_gene: TRBV7-9

CDR3aa: CASSIRTGGDYGYTF
CDR3nt: TGTGCCAGCAGCATACGGACAGGGGGCGACTATGGCTACACCTTC
d_gene: TRBD1
len: 15
abundance: few
j_gene: TRBJ1-2
v_gene: TRBV7-9

CDR3aa: CASSESLQGLEDEQYF
CDR3nt: TGTGCCAGCAGTGAATCCCTTCAGGGCTTAGAGGACGAGCAGTACTTC
d_gene: NA
len: 16
abundance: NA
j_gene: TRBJ2-7
v_gene: TRBV25-1

CDR3aa: CASGIVTYEQYF
CDR3nt: TGTGCCAGTGGGATCGTGACCTACGAGCAGTACTTC
d_gene: NA
len: 12
abundance: NA
j_gene: TRBJ2-7
v_gene: TRBV12-3/TRBV12-4

CDR3aa: CASRAGSNEQFF
CDR3nt: TGCGCCAGCAGGGCCGGAAGCAATGAGCAGTTCTTC
d_gene: NA
len: 12
abundance: NA
j_gene: TRBJ2-1
v_gene: TRBV5-1

CDR3aa: CASSLDPDQPQHF
CDR3nt: TGCGCCAGCAGCTTGGACCCGGACCAGCCCCAGCATTTT
d_gene: NA
len: 13
abundance: few
j_gene: TRBJ1-5
v_gene: TRBV5-1

CDR3aa: CASRPGQKETQYF
CDR3nt: TGCGCCAGCAGACCGGGACAGAAAGAGACCCAGTACTTC
d_gene: TRBD1
len: 13
abundance: many
j_gene: TRBJ2-5
v_gene: TRBV23-1

CDR3aa: CASSLYGQGGRADTQYF
CDR3nt: TGTGCCAGCAGTTTATACGGACAGGGAGGTCGGGCAGATACGCAGTATTTT
d_gene: TRBD1
len: 17
abundance: few
j_gene: TRBJ2-3
v_gene: TRBV27

CDR3aa: CASSLQREQFF
CDR3nt: TGTGCCAGCAGCTTACAGCGAGAGCAGTTCTTC
d_gene: NA
len: 11
abundance: few
j_gene: TRBJ2-1
v_gene: TRBV7-9

CDR3aa: CATSDLSGGLSTDTQYF
CDR3nt: TGTGCCACCAGTGATTTGTCTGGCGGGTTGAGCACAGATACGCAGTATTTT
d_gene: NA
len: 17
abundance: NA
j_gene: TRBJ2-3
v_gene: TRBV24-1

CDR3aa: CASSLLAAGGETQYF
CDR3nt: TGTGCCAGCAGCCTCTTAGCGGCGGGAGGGGAGACCCAGTACTTC
d_gene: TRBD2
len: 15
abundance: NA
j_gene: TRBJ2-5
v_gene: TRBV7-2

CDR3aa: CSAPLTQYF
CDR3nt: TGCAGTGCCCCCCTTACGCAGTATTTT
d_gene: NA
len: 9
abundance: NA
j_gene: TRBJ2-3
v_gene: TRBV20-1

CDR3aa: CASALYLGESNTGELFF
CDR3nt: TGTGCCAGCGCCCTATACCTTGGGGAATCGAACACCGGGGAGCTGTTTTTT
d_gene: NA
len: 17
abundance: NA
j_gene: TRBJ2-2
v_gene: TRBV7-9

CDR3aa: CASRPGGPGELFF
CDR3nt: TGTGCCAGCAGGCCAGGGGGCCCCGGGGAGCTGTTTTTT
d_gene: TRBD1
len: 13
abundance: few
j_gene: TRBJ2-2
v_gene: TRBV7-9